Presented here are 9 T cell receptor beta chains from one specimen sequenced in a study of blood T cell repertoires in COVID-19. The assay was immunoSEQ multiplex PCR, and TCRdb's table has in-frame clones only and misses some. Of over 110,000 clones listed, approximately 88% were seen once; the top ten hold 25% to 35%. Sequencing was performed on peripheral blood. The receptors here all came from a human donor in a cohort sampled during active COVID-19.

In nucleotides, the CDR3 is TGCGCCAGCAGCCAAGATCGCAGGGGGAATCAAGAGACCCAGTACTTC. Translation gives CASSQDRRGNQETQYF. The V call is TRBV4-1, the J call TRBJ2-5; 7 bases are a match to TRBD1. Trimming at V came to 0 bases and at J to 2 bases, leaving 6 bases not matched to a gene. The CDR3 runs 16 residues. Germline V CDR1 and CDR2: MGHRA, YSYEKL.

The genes are TRBV5-4 and TRBJ2-3, with a weak D call TRBD2 (5 bases). This CDR3 has 14 residues. The V end lost 2 bases, the J end lost 6 bases, and 13 bases lay between the germline ends. Germline CDR1 reads SGHNT; CDR2 reads YYREEE (reference sequence). CDR3 DNA: TGTGCCAGCAGCTTCCCGGGGTCGGCGGATACGCAGTATTTT. Translation: CASSFPGSADTQYF.

The chain is built from TRBV7-8 and TRBJ2-1, with a possible D match to TRBD2 (6 bases). CDR1 and CDR2 from the germline V gene are SGHVS and FQNEAQ. Between the trimmed V and J ends, which lost 5 bases and 9 bases, there was a span of 23 bases. This CDR3 is 16 amino acids long. CDR3 residues: CASSPLRGERGSEQFF. CDR3 nucleotides: TGTGCCAGCAGCCCACTGCGGGGCGAAAGGGGCAGTGAGCAGTTCTTC.

V usage is TRBV11-2 and J usage is TRBJ1-6; TRBD1 matches 8 bases. This CDR3 comprises 19 residues. The junction had 12 bases not matched to a gene; V was cut back by 5 bases and J by 0 bases. Germline V CDR1 and CDR2: SGHAT, FQNNGV. CDR3 protein: CASSRPLRQGSSYNSPLHF. CDR3 DNA: TGTGCCAGCAGCCGTCCCCTTCGACAGGGGAGCTCCTATAATTCACCCCTCCACTTT.

The V and J genes are TRBV3-1 (or the pseudogene TRBV3-2) and TRBJ2-7, with 9 bases identical to TRBD2. The germline V gene has CDR1 LGHDT and CDR2 YNNKEL (reference sequence). This CDR3 contains 16 residues. The junction had 9 bases not matched to a gene; V was cut back by 4 bases and J by 2 bases. Written as DNA, the CDR3 is TGTGCCAGCAGCCCCCCTGTGCGGGGGGGCGCCTACGAGCAGTACTTC. Translated: CASSPPVRGGAYEQYF.

The chain employs TRBV2 and TRBJ2-2; 9 nucleotides align to TRBD2. Trimming removed 3 bases from V and 6 bases from J; junction bases left unmatched: 2. This CDR3 spans 14 amino acids. Germline lookup yields CDR1 SNHLY and CDR2 FYNNEI. As DNA, the CDR3 is TGTGCCAGCAGTGACCAGCGGGGGGCCGGGGAGCTGTTTTTT. It specifies CASSDQRGAGELFF.

The V and J genes are TRBV5-1 and TRBJ2-7; no clear D gene. V lost 1 base and J lost 0, with 5 bases in between. Germline values: CDR1 SGHRS, CDR2 YFSETQ. The CDR3 has 13 residues. The CDR3, as DNA: TGCGCCAGCAGCTTGTACAGCTCCTACGAGCAGTACTTC. It encodes CASSLYSSYEQYF.

This rearrangement joins TRBV4-1 to TRBJ1-2; D gene ambiguous. The CDR3 is 15 amino acids. The germline V gene has CDR1 MGHRA and CDR2 YSYEKL. V lost 2 bases and J lost 0, with 10 bases in between. As DNA, the CDR3 is TGCGCCAGCAGCCAATGGGCTGGTACTAACTATGGCTACACCTTC. Protein product: CASSQWAGTNYGYTF.

The gene calls are TRBV29-1 and TRBJ2-3, with 11 bases matching TRBD2. The CDR3 runs 17 residues. V was clipped by 1 base and J by 1 base; unmatched bases: 7. From germline, CDR1 is SQVTM and CDR2 ANQGSEA. This chain's CDR3 is CSVEGLAGRLGTDTQYF. The CDR3 nucleotides are TGCAGCGTTGAAGGACTAGCGGGGCGCTTGGGCACAGATACGCAGTATTTT.